This T cell receptor beta chain was profiled in a study of cytotoxic CD8 clonotypes in ibrutinib-treated CLL. The study's findings and limits: Clonality measured at baseline exceeded age-matched healthy donors, tracking circulating CD8+ T-cell counts. Private clonotypes, not public ones, expanded at ibrutinib response.

Germline CDR1 MNHEY, CDR2 SMNVEV (reference sequence). V dropped 8 bases and J dropped 4 bases, with 18 bases sitting between them. This CDR3 has 15 amino acids. Profiling relied on immunoSEQ multiplex PCR, and the TCRdb table lists in-frame clones only, not all of them. The sample carries about 160,000 clones, approximately 90% recorded once. Turning to this clone: Its antigen is still unknown.

The sample was PBMCs, taken at disease progression, from a patient treated with ibrutinib. This sequence originates from a human donor with chronic lymphocytic leukemia. The chain couples TRBV27 to TRBJ2-1; tentatively, D is TRBD2 (6 bases). CDR3 DNA sequence: TGTGCCAGCGGAACCGGGACTGCTCTTTACAATGAGCAGTTCTTC. It codes for CASGTGTALYNEQFF.